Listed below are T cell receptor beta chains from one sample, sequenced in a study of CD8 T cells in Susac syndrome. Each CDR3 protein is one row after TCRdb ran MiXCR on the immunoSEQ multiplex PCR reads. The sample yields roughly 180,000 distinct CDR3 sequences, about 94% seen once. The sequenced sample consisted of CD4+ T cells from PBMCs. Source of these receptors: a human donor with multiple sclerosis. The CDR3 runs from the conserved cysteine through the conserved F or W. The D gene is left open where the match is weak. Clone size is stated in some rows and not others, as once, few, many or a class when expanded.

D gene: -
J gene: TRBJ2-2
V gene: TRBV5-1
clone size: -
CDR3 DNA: TGCGCCAGCAGCTCCCTAGTGGGCACCGGGGAGCTGTTTTTT
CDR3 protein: CASSSLVGTGELFF

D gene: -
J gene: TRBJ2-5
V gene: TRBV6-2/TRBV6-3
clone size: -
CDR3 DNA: TGTGCCAGCAGTTACGGGCGGGTCACAGAGACCCAGTACTTC
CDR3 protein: CASSYGRVTETQYF

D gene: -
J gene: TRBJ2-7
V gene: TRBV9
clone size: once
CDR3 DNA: TGTGCCAGCAGCGTAGGAGTCGGGGCCCACTACGAGCAGTACTTC
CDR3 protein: CASSVGVGAHYEQYF

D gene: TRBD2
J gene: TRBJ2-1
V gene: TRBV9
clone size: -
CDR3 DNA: TGTGCCAGCAGCGTAGATTCCTTCGGGATGCTAGCGGGTGAGCAGTTCTTC
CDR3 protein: CASSVDSFGMLAGEQFF

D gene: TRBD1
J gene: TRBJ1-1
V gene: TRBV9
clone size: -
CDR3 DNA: TGTGCCAGCAGCGTAGCGGCGGACAGGGGATACCTGAACACTGAAGCTTTCTTT
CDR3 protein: CASSVAADRGYLNTEAFF

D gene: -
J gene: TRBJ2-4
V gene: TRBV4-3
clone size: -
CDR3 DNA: TGCGCCAGCAGCCGGAATCTAGCCAAAAACATTCAGTACTTC
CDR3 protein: CASSRNLAKNIQYF

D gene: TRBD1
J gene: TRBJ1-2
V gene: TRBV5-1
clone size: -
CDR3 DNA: TGCGCCAGCAGCTTGGGCAGGGGGCGTATCTATGGCTACACCTTC
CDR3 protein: CASSLGRGRIYGYTF

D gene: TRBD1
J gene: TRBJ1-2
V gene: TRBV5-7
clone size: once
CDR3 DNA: TGTGCCAGCAGCGTGGACAGGGGCCCAATCTATGGCTACACCTTC
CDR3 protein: CASSVDRGPIYGYTF

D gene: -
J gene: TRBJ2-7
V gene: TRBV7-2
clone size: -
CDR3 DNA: TGTGCCAGCAGCTTAGCGGAAGCGGGGACAGGAGTACGGCAGTACTTC
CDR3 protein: CASSLAEAGTGVRQYF

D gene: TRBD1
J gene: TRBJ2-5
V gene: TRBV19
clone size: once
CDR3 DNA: TGTGCCACACCACAGGGGAGAGAGACCCAGTACTTC
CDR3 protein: CATPQGRETQYF

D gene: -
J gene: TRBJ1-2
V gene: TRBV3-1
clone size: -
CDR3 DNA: TGTGCCAGCAGCCAACAGGGTCTGGATGGCTACACCTTC
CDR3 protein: CASSQQGLDGYTF

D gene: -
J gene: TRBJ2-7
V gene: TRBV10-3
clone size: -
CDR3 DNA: TGTGCCATCAGTGATGGGGACACTCGAGAGCAGTACTTC
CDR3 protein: CAISDGDTREQYF

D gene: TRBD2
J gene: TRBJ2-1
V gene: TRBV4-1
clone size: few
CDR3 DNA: TGCGCCAGCAGCCGCCGACTAGCGGGAGGGGCAAATGAGCAGTTCTTC
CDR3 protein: CASSRRLAGGANEQFF

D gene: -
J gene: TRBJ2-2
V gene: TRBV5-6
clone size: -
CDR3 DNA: TGTGCCAGCAGAAGAGGGAGGTTCGACACCGGGGAGCTGTTTTTT
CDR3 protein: CASRRGRFDTGELFF

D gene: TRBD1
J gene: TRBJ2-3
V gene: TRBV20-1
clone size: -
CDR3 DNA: TGCAGTGCTTCCGGGACAGGGGGTACAGATACGCAGTATTTT
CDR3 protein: CSASGTGGTDTQYF

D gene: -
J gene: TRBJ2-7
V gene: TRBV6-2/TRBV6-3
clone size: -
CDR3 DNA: TGTGCCAGCAGGAGGACAGTCTCCTACGAGCAGTACTTC
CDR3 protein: CASRRTVSYEQYF

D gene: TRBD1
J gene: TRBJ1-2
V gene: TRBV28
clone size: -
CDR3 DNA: TGTGCCAGCGTGATACCGGGACAGGGAATTAACTATGGCTACACCTTC
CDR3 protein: CASVIPGQGINYGYTF

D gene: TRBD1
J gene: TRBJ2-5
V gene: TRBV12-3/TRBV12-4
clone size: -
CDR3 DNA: TGTGCCAGCGCTCACCGAACAGGGGCATGGGAGACCCAGTACTTC
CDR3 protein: CASAHRTGAWETQYF

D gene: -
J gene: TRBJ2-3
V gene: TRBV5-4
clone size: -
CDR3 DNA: TGTGCCAGCAGCCCGGACGGCGGCTACACAGATACGCAGTATTTT
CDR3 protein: CASSPDGGYTDTQYF

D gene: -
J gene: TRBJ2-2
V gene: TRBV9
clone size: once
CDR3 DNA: TGTGCCAGCAGGCCTTCTGCAGCCTATACCGGGGAGCTGTTTTTT
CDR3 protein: CASRPSAAYTGELFF